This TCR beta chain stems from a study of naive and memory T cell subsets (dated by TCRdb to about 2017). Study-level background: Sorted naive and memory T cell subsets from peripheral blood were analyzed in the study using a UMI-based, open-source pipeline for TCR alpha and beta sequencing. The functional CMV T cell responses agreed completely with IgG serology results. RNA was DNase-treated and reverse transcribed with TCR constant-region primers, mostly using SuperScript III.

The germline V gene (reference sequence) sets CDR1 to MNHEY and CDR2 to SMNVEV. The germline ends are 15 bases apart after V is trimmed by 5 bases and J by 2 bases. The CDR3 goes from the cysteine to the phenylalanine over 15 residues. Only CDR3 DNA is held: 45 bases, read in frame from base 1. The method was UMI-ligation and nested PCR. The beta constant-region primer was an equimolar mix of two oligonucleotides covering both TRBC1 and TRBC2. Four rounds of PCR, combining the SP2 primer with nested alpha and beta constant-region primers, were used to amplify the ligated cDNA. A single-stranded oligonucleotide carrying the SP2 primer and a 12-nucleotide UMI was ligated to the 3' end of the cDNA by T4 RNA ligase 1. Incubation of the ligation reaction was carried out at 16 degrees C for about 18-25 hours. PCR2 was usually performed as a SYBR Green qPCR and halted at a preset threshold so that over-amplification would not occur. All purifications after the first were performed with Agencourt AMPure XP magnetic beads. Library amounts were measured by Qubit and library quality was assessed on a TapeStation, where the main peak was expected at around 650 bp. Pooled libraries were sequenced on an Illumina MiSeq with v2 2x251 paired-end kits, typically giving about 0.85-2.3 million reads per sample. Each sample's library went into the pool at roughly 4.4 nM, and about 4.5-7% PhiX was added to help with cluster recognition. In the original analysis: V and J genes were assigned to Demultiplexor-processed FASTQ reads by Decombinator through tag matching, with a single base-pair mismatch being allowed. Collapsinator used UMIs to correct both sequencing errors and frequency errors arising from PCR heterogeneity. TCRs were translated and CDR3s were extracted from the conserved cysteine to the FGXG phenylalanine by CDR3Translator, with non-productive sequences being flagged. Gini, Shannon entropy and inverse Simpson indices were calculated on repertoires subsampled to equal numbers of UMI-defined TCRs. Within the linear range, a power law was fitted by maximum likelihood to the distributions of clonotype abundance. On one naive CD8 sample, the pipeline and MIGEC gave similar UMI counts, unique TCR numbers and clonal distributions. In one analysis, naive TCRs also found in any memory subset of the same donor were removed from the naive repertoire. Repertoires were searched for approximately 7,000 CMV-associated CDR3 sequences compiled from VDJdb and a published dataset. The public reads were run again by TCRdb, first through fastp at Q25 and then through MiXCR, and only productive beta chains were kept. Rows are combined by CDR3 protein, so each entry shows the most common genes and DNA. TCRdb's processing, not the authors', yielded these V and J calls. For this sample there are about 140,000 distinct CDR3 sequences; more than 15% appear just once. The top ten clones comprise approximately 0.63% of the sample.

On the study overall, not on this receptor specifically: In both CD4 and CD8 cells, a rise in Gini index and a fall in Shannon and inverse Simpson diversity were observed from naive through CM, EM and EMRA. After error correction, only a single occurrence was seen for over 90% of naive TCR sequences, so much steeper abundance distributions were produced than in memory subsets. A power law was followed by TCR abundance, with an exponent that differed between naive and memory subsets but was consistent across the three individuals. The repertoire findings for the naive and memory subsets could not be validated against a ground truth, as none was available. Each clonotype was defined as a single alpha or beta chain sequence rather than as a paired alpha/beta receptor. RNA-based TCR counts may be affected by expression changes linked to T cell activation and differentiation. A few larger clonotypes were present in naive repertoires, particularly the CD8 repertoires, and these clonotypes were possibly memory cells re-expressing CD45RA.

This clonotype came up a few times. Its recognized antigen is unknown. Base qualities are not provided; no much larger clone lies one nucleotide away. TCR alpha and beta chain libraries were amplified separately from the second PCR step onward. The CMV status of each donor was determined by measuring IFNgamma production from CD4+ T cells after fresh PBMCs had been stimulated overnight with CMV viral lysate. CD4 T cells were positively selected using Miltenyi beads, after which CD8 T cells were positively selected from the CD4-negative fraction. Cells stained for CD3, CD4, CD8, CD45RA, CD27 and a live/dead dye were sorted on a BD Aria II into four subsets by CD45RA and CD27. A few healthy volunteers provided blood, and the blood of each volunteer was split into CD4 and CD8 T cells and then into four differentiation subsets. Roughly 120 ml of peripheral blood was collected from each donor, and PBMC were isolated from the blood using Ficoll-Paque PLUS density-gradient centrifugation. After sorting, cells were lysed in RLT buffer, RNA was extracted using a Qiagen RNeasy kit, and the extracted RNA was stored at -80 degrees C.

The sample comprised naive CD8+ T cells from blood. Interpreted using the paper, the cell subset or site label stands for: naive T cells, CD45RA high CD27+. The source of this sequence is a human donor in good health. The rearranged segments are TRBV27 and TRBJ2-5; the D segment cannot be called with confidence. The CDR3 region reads CASSSWADPQETQYF. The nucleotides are TGTGCCAGCAGTAGCTGGGCGGACCCTCAAGAGACCCAGTACTTC.